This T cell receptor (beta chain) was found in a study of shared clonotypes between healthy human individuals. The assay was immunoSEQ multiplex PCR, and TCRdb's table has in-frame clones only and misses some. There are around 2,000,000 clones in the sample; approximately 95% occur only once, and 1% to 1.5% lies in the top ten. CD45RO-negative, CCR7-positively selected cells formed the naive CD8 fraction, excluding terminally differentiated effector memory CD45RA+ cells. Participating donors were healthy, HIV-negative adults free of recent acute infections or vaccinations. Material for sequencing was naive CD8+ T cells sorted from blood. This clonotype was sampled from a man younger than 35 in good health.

The DNA of the CDR3 is TGTGCCAGCAGCATTGCTAGCGTCCTCACAGATACGCAGTATTTT. This encodes CASSIASVLTDTQYF. The rearrangement joins TRBV7-8 to TRBJ2-3; tentative D call: TRBD2 (6 bases). Germline V gene lookup returns CDR1 SGHVS and CDR2 FQNEAQ. Trimming left V 5 bases short and J 2 bases short, with 14 bases between. The CDR3 runs 15 residues.